These 28 T cell receptor beta chains share one sample of origin, sequenced in a study of blood T cell repertoires in COVID-19. Clones were sequenced by immunoSEQ multiplex PCR, and TCRdb holds only the in-frame ones, with some missing. This table holds fewer than 100,000 clones, around four fifths found once. Sequenced sample: peripheral blood. These TCRs come from a human donor in a cohort sampled during active COVID-19.

The table lists this clone with a few counts. The rearrangement uses TRBV6-5 and TRBJ1-2, with D hard to call. This CDR3 spans 13 amino acids. Trimming removed 2 bases from V and 0 bases from J, with 4 bases in between. Germline V gene data show CDR1 as MNHEY and CDR2 as SVGAGI. CDR3 in amino acids: CASSYTANYGYTF. The CDR3 DNA follows: TGTGCCAGCAGTTACACAGCTAACTATGGCTACACCTTC.

This chain joins TRBV7-8 and TRBJ2-5; D gene ambiguous. Trimming cost V 2 bases and J 1 base, with 11 bases left between them. The CDR3 runs 15 residues. Germline CDR1 and CDR2: SGHVS and FQNEAQ. In DNA form, the CDR3 reads TGTGCCAGCAGCTTATTATTGCGGAGCCAAGAGACCCAGTACTTC. It encodes CASSLLLRSQETQYF.

The chain links TRBV6-5 to TRBJ2-7, with TRBD1 identical over 12 bases. Germline V gives CDR1 MNHEY, CDR2 SVGAGI. J gave up 7 bases and V 10 bases, and 11 bases lay outside the gene matches. The CDR3 totals 14 residues. The CDR3 loop reads CAIAPGQGAWEQYF. CDR3 bases: TGTGCCATCGCACCGGGACAGGGGGCATGGGAGCAGTACTTC.

This chain joins TRBV18 and TRBJ1-5, with 12 bases that match TRBD1. The germline CDR1 and CDR2 sequences are KGHSH and LQKENI. This CDR3 has 18 amino acids. The J segment lost 2 bases and the V segment lost 9 bases, leaving 14 bases of the junction unmatched. CDR3 sequence (DNA): TGTGCCAGTTCCCTAAGGGGGACAGGGGGCAGGGGCAATCAGCCCCAGCATTTT. This codes for CASSLRGTGGRGNQPQHF.

This sequence joins TRBV19 and TRBJ2-7, with D possibly being TRBD1 (6 bases). Germline-derived CDR1 and CDR2 are LNHDA and SQIVND (reference sequence). This CDR3 comprises 14 residues. Trimming stripped 4 bases from V and 7 bases from J, with 17 bases between. CDR3 amino acids: CASSTQGTPSEQYF. As DNA, the CDR3 is TGTGCCAGTAGTACCCAGGGGACACCTAGTGAGCAGTACTTC.

The chain links TRBV7-9 to TRBJ2-1; D is possibly TRBD2 (6 bases). Germline V gene lookup returns CDR1 SEHNR and CDR2 FQNEAQ (reference sequence). The germline V and J ends were trimmed by 5 bases and 10 bases, with 15 bases remaining between them. This CDR3 comprises 13 residues. The CDR3 here is CASSPGLSPEQFF. CDR3 in DNA: TGTGCCAGCAGCCCGGGACTCTCGCCCGAGCAGTTCTTC. Looking up the rest from reference TRBV7-9 and TRBJ2-1 gives the full variable domain: DTGVSQNPRHKITKRGQNVTFRCDPISEHNRLYWYRQTLGQGPEFLTYFQNEAQLEKSRLLSDRFSAERPKGSFSTLEIQRTEQGDSAMYLCASSPGLSPEQFFGPGTRLTVL.

J is TRBJ1-4 and V is TRBV6-1, with 8 bases matching TRBD1. Looked up from germline, CDR1 is MNHNS and CDR2 is SASEGT. The CDR3 runs 15 residues. The ends lost 2 bases at V and 4 bases at J; junction bases unmatched: 3. Written as DNA, the CDR3 is TGTGCCAGCAGTGAATGGACAGGGTTTAATGAAAAACTGTTTTTT. This sequence encodes CASSEWTGFNEKLFF.

The CDR3 loop is CASSTGGNSDTQYF. The CDR3, as DNA: TGTGCCAGCAGCACAGGGGGTAATTCAGATACGCAGTATTTT. The chain employs TRBV4-2 and TRBJ2-3; 8 bases match TRBD1. V was pared by 5 bases and J by 4 bases, with 5 bases of the junction left unmatched. Germline V gene lookup returns CDR1 LGHNA and CDR2 YNFKEQ. This CDR3 has 14 residues.

The sample holds one count of this clone. This sequence joins TRBV27 and TRBJ1-6; 7 bases fit TRBD1. The CDR3 sequence is 15 residues long. Germline lookup yields CDR1 MNHEY and CDR2 SMNVEV (reference sequence). The V gene end was trimmed by 5 bases and the J gene end by 9 bases; junction bases not matched to a gene: 10. CDR3 DNA sequence: TGTGCCAGCAGTAAGGAGACAGGGTTCGGTTCACCCCTCCACTTT. This encodes CASSKETGFGSPLHF.

The V gene is TRBV5-1, the J gene TRBJ2-7, with 7 bases identical to TRBD1. J lost 2 bases, V lost 4 bases, and 6 bases had no gene match. Germline lookup yields CDR1 SGHRS and CDR2 YFSETQ. The CDR3 consists of 14 residues. The CDR3 protein is CASSVNRGAYEQYF. DNA for the CDR3: TGCGCCAGCAGCGTCAACAGGGGAGCCTACGAGCAGTACTTC. The full variable domain, with the rest looked up from reference TRBV5-1 and TRBJ2-7, is KAGVTQTPRYLIKTRGQQVTLSCSPISGHRSVSWYQQTPGQGLQFLFEYFSETQRNKGNFPGRFSGRQFSNSRSEMNVSTLELGDSALYLCASSVNRGAYEQYFGPGTRLTVT.

The chain joins TRBV7-9 to TRBJ1-1; tentatively, D is TRBD1 (6 bases). V shed 6 bases and J shed 0 bases, with 11 bases lying between them. The CDR3 covers 14 residues. CDR1 and CDR2 (germline): SEHNR, FQNEAQ (reference sequence). In DNA form, the CDR3 reads TGTGCCAGCAGAGCGGGACATTTGAACACTGAAGCTTTCTTT. Protein: CASRAGHLNTEAFF. The full variable domain, with the rest looked up from reference TRBV7-9 and TRBJ1-1, is DTGVSQNPRHKITKRGQNVTFRCDPISEHNRLYWYRQTLGQGPEFLTYFQNEAQLEKSRLLSDRFSAERPKGSFSTLEIQRTEQGDSAMYLCASRAGHLNTEAFFGQGTRLTVV.

This chain joins TRBV10-1 and TRBJ1-1; possibly TRBD1 for D (5 bases). The CDR3 is made up of 13 amino acids. Trimming pared 2 bases from V and 3 bases from J, leaving 7 bases between. Germline-derived CDR1 and CDR2 are WNHNN and SYGVQD (reference sequence). CDR3 bases: TGCGCCAGCAGTGAGACGACAGACACTGAAGCTTTCTTT. Translated: CASSETTDTEAFF.

The CDR3 coding sequence is TGCGCCAGCAGCCAAGGGGTCAGGCACGAGCAGTACTTC. Translated: CASSQGVRHEQYF. V usage is TRBV4-1 and J usage is TRBJ2-7; D remains unclear. Between the trimmed V and J ends, which lost 1 base and 5 bases, there was a span of 9 bases. Looked up from germline, CDR1 is MGHRA and CDR2 is YSYEKL. CDR3 length: 13 residues.

The gene calls are TRBV7-9 and TRBJ2-7; 9 nucleotides align to TRBD1. The CDR3 spans 14 residues. The germline gives CDR1 SEHNR, CDR2 FQNEAQ (reference sequence). The trim removed 5 bases at V and 4 bases at J, leaving 6 bases unmatched. CDR3 sequence reads: CASSLQGAIYEQYF. For the CDR3, the DNA is TGTGCCAGCAGCCTACAGGGGGCAATTTACGAGCAGTACTTC.

J is TRBJ2-5 and V is TRBV6-5; D is perhaps TRBD2 (5 bases). CDR3 length: 15 amino acids. Trimming removed 6 bases at V and 1 base at J, with 15 bases between. CDR1 and CDR2 from the germline V gene are MNHEY and SVGAGI. DNA of the CDR3: TGTGCCAGCAGGGGTAGCTGGACTTTCCAAGAGACCCAGTACTTC. It specifies CASRGSWTFQETQYF.

This clone occurred a few times. The V call is TRBV4-2, the J call TRBJ1-4, with D tentatively TRBD1 (6 bases). V was shortened by 0 bases and J by 10 bases, with 12 bases between the two germline ends. The CDR3 runs to 14 residues. The germline V gene has CDR1 LGHNA and CDR2 YNFKEQ. The CDR3 DNA sequence: TGTGCCAGCAGCCAAGATCGAACAGGGAGAAAACTGTTTTTT. As protein: CASSQDRTGRKLFF.

The CDR3 DNA follows: TGTGCCACTAAGACAGGGGACAATTCACCCCTCCACTTT. Protein: CATKTGDNSPLHF. The chain employs TRBV6-5 and TRBJ1-6, with 8 bases lining up with TRBD1. The germline CDR1 and CDR2 sequences are MNHEY and SVGAGI. J gave up 7 bases and V 10 bases, and 6 bases lay outside the gene matches. The CDR3 has 13 amino acids.

The CDR3: CASSLSSLAVYNEQFF. The CDR3 coding sequence is TGTGCCAGCAGTTTATCGTCACTAGCGGTGTACAATGAGCAGTTCTTC. This sequence joins TRBV27 and TRBJ2-1; the match to TRBD2 covers 8 bases. Trimming at V came to 0 bases and at J to 4 bases, leaving 5 bases not matched to a gene. Germline V CDR1 and CDR2: MNHEY, SMNVEV (reference sequence). This CDR3 has 16 residues.

This clone came up once. This chain uses TRBV30 with TRBJ1-5, with D tentatively TRBD1 (6 bases). The V and J ends lost 1 base and 4 bases respectively, with 8 bases between them. Germline V lookup: CDR1 GTSNPN, CDR2 SVGIG (reference sequence). This CDR3 has 13 amino acids. The CDR3 coding sequence is TGTGCCTGGAGTGCAGGGGTGAATCAGCCCCAGCATTTT. As protein: CAWSAGVNQPQHF.

The rearrangement joins TRBV6-6 to TRBJ1-4; the D gene is possibly TRBD1 (6 bases). Between the trimmed V and J ends, which lost 5 bases and 4 bases, there was a span of 11 bases. This CDR3 contains 14 residues. CDR1 is MNHNY and CDR2 is SVGAGI in the germline V gene (reference sequence). The CDR3 DNA is TGTGCCAGCAGTCCGGACAGTAATAATGAAAAACTGTTTTTT. Its translation is CASSPDSNNEKLFF.

CDR3 sequence (DNA): TGTGCCAGCAGCTTGGGCCCCGGGACAGGGACCTACGAGCAGTACTTC. This encodes CASSLGPGTGTYEQYF. V is TRBV5-5 and J is TRBJ2-7; TRBD1 matches 9 bases. This CDR3 has 16 amino acids. V lost 0 bases and J lost 2; bases outside the gene matches: 6. Germline V lookup: CDR1 SGHKS, CDR2 YYEKEE (reference sequence).

The J gene is TRBJ2-3, the V gene TRBV7-9; TRBD2 aligns across 14 bases. Losses at the gene ends were 5 bases for V and 6 bases for J; bases not matched to a gene: 7. Per germline, CDR1 SEHNR and CDR2 FQNEAQ (reference sequence). The CDR3 totals 16 residues. This CDR3 is CASSPETSGGVDTQYF. The CDR3 DNA is TGTGCCAGCAGCCCGGAGACTAGCGGGGGGGTGGATACGCAGTATTTT.

This clone was counted between two and nine times. This chain uses TRBV5-1 with TRBJ1-1; D remains ambiguous. This CDR3 is 13 amino acids long. Germline loops: CDR1 SGHRS, CDR2 YFSETQ. Trimming stripped 7 bases from V and 1 base from J, with 11 bases between. CDR3 residues: CASAEGSNTEAFF. CDR3 in DNA: TGCGCCAGCGCGGAGGGCTCGAACACTGAAGCTTTCTTT.

The chain recombines TRBV4-1 with TRBJ1-3; D possibly corresponds to TRBD1 (5 bases). Deletions cut 0 bases from V and 7 bases from J, with 7 bases between. Germline V gene lookup returns CDR1 MGHRA and CDR2 YSYEKL. The CDR3 totals 13 residues. The CDR3 reads CASSQDGGNTIYF. CDR3 in DNA: TGCGCCAGCAGCCAAGACGGGGGGAACACCATATATTTT.

The V call is TRBV5-1, the J call TRBJ2-3; TRBD2 is a possible D gene (5 bases). The CDR3 runs to 15 residues. Looked up from germline, CDR1 is SGHRS and CDR2 is YFSETQ. The V end lost 5 bases, the J end lost 2 bases, and 15 bases lay between the germline ends. The DNA of the CDR3 is TGCGCCAGCAGTCACACCGCGAGGGACACAGATACGCAGTATTTT. This codes for CASSHTARDTDTQYF.

This rearrangement joins TRBV5-6 to TRBJ2-1; D ambiguous. This CDR3 has 14 residues. Germline CDR1 and CDR2: SGHDT and YYEEEE. Deletions cut 6 bases from V and 0 bases from J, with 10 bases between. CDR3 nucleotides: TGTGCCAGCACCCTTAAGAGCTCCTACAATGAGCAGTTCTTC. Encoded protein: CASTLKSSYNEQFF.

The chain couples TRBV28 to TRBJ2-7; D unclear. V lost 5 bases and J lost 7, with 12 bases in between. The germline V gene has CDR1 MDHEN and CDR2 SYDVKM. The CDR3 consists of 12 residues. For the CDR3, the DNA is TGTGCCAGCAGTCTACCCCTGCGGGAGCAGTACTTC. Translating it yields CASSLPLREQYF.

This clone was counted a few times. The V gene is TRBV2, the J gene TRBJ2-1, with D perhaps matching TRBD2 (6 bases). This CDR3 has 14 amino acids. Deletions cut 6 bases from V and 8 bases from J, with 17 bases between. CDR1 and CDR2 from the germline V gene are SNHLY and FYNNEI. Here the CDR3 DNA reads TGTGCCAGCAGGGTCGGAGGGGAAGGGGATGAGCAGTTCTTC. Protein product: CASRVGGEGDEQFF.